The following is a T cell receptor (beta chain) sequence with its context. Libraries were prepared by immunoSEQ multiplex PCR; TCRdb keeps only in-frame clonotypes and omits some of them. The sample lists about 140,000 clones, about three quarters occurring once. This record comes from a study of blood T cell repertoires in COVID-19. The CDR3 consists of 12 residues. With 7 bases clipped from V and 7 bases from J, the junction kept 4 bases outside the gene matches. The chain joins TRBV12-3 or TRBV12-4 to TRBJ1-5; the match to TRBD1 covers 7 bases. What was sequenced was peripheral blood. This sequence was found in a woman aged 60 to 75 with acute or convalescent COVID-19. The CDR3 nucleotides read TGTGCCAGCAACCAGGGGGGCCAGCCCCAGCATTTT. Encoded protein: CASNQGGQPQHF.